The 30 T cell receptor beta chains below were found in one sample sequenced in a study of identical twins. TCRdb re-derived calls from the 5' RACE reads in MiXCR, one entry per CDR3 protein. The table records some 790,000 distinct CDR3 sequences, over 15% of them present only once. Another study also made use of these data, one on T cells expressing NK-cell markers.

The sequenced sample consisted of PBMCs. These receptors originate from a woman aged 18 to 35 in good health.

The chain is built from TRBV7-9 and TRBJ1-1; D may be TRBD1 (5 bases). V was cut by 0 bases and J by 9 bases, with 8 bases left in between. CDR1 and CDR2 (germline): SEHNR, FQNEAQ (reference sequence). CDR3 length equals 12 residues. CDR3 bases: TGTGCCAGCAGCTTAGCCGCAGGGCAAGCTTTCTTT. As protein: CASSLAAGQAFF.

The table lists this clonotype with a few counts. The chain uses TRBV19 and TRBJ2-1; D gene uncertain. Germline V lookup: CDR1 LNHDA, CDR2 SQIVND (reference sequence). The CDR3 is made up of 12 amino acids. V gave up 1 base and J gave up 7 bases, with 5 bases separating them. CDR3 bases: TGTGCCAGTAGTATAGCCGAGAATGAGCAGTTCTTC. Protein product: CASSIAENEQFF. The variable domain in full, with the rest retrieved from reference TRBV19 and TRBJ2-1, is DGGITQSPKYLFRKEGQNVTLSCEQNLNHDAMYWYRQDPGQGLRLIYYSQIVNDFQKGDIAEGYSVSREKKESFPLTVTSAQKNPTAFYLCASSIAENEQFFGPGTRLTVL.

In this sample, this clonotype turned up many times. This chain joins TRBV12-3 or TRBV12-4 and TRBJ2-1; D unclear. With 3 bases removed from V and 8 bases from J, the gap between germline ends came to 5 bases. The length of the CDR3 is 11 residues. CDR3 in amino acids: CASSLVHEQFF. The CDR3 coding sequence is TGTGCCAGCAGTTTGGTCCATGAGCAGTTCTTC.

V usage is TRBV12-3 or TRBV12-4 and J usage is TRBJ2-1; D is ambiguous. V was pared by 10 bases and J by 5 bases, with 6 bases between. The CDR3 extends over 10 amino acids. The CDR3 sequence: CATEHNEQFF. DNA of the CDR3: TGTGCCACCGAGCACAATGAGCAGTTCTTC.

This clonotype was observed a few times. This sequence joins TRBV6-5 and TRBJ2-7; D might be TRBD2 (5 bases). The V and J ends lost 2 bases and 2 bases respectively, with 10 bases between them. This CDR3 has 14 residues. Germline assignment: CDR1 MNHEY and CDR2 SVGAGI. CDR3 amino acids: CASSYRGSTYEQYF. In DNA, the CDR3 is TGTGCCAGCAGTTACCGGGGTTCGACCTACGAGCAGTACTTC.

This clonotype showed up many times. CDR3 region: CASSLKGWGYTF. The DNA for the CDR3 is TGTGCCAGCAGCTTAAAGGGGTGGGGCTACACCTTC. The V gene is TRBV7-2, the J gene TRBJ1-2; possible D gene TRBD1, 5 bases. Germline CDR1 is SGHTA and CDR2 is FQGNSA. CDR3 length: 12 residues. V was clipped by 2 bases and J by 8 bases, with 9 bases between them.

The chain couples TRBV5-1 to TRBJ2-1; TRBD2 might be the D (6 bases). The CDR3 consists of 12 residues. Per germline, CDR1 SGHRS and CDR2 YFSETQ. The V end lost 4 bases, the J end lost 9 bases, and 11 bases lay between the germline ends. CDR3 in amino acids: CASSVRGSEQFF. As DNA, the CDR3 is TGCGCCAGCAGCGTTCGGGGGTCTGAGCAGTTCTTC.

This clonotype was observed a handful of times. The chain carries TRBV7-8 and TRBJ2-1; D is unclear. Deletions cut 3 bases from V and 0 bases from J, with 12 bases between. This CDR3 contains 16 residues. Germline V gene lookup returns CDR1 SGHVS and CDR2 FQNEAQ. The CDR3 region is CASSFPTASSYNEQFF. CDR3 coding DNA: TGTGCCAGCAGCTTCCCAACGGCGAGCTCCTACAATGAGCAGTTCTTC.

The chain recombines TRBV4-2 with TRBJ2-3; D might be TRBD1 or TRBD2, each matching 6 bases. The CDR3 extends over 16 amino acids. Per the germline V gene, CDR1 is LGHNA and CDR2 is YNFKEQ. The V end was cut by 3 bases, the J end by 2 bases, with 15 bases between. Here the CDR3 DNA reads TGTGCCAGCAGCCAGAGTTGGGGGGCCGACACAGATACGCAGTATTTT. Its translation: CASSQSWGADTDTQYF.

This clonotype appeared a few times. This chain joins TRBV4-3 and TRBJ2-3; the match to TRBD2 covers 9 bases. V shed 1 base, J shed 6 bases, and the junction held 5 bases outside the gene matches. The CDR3 runs to 15 residues. CDR1 is LGHNA and CDR2 is YSLEER in the germline V gene. CDR3 protein: CASSQGGRATDTQYF. The CDR3 region has the DNA TGCGCCAGCAGCCAAGGCGGGAGGGCCACCGATACGCAGTATTTT.

The rearrangement uses TRBV6-1 and TRBJ1-1; D perhaps matches TRBD1 (5 bases). The ends were cut back, 8 bases at V and 1 base at J, with 17 bases in the middle. CDR1 and CDR2 from the germline V gene are MNHNS and SASEGT. The CDR3 has 15 residues. For the CDR3, the DNA is TGTGCCAGCTTACCTACGGGACGGAAGAACACTGAAGCTTTCTTT. Translated, it gives CASLPTGRKNTEAFF.

J is TRBJ1-2 and V is TRBV24-1; D is ambiguous. The CDR3 has 14 amino acids. Germline V lookup: CDR1 KGHDR, CDR2 SFDVKD. V was pared by 3 bases and J by 4 bases, with 11 bases between. The CDR3 is CATSDAGVGYGYTF. CDR3 nucleotide sequence: TGTGCCACCAGTGATGCCGGGGTAGGCTATGGCTACACCTTC.

In its sample, this clonotype was seen a few times. This chain links TRBV9 with TRBJ2-7; 9 bases agree with TRBD1. Germline loops: CDR1 SGDLS, CDR2 YYNGEE. V dropped 3 bases and J dropped 7; count of bases not matched to a gene: 11. This CDR3 comprises 15 residues. CDR3 nucleotides: TGTGCCAGCAGCGCTCAAGACAGGGGGTCGGGAGAGCAGTACTTC. Protein product: CASSAQDRGSGEQYF.

This clonotype was observed a few times. The chain links TRBV9 to TRBJ2-7; 11 nucleotides align to TRBD2. This CDR3 is 15 amino acids long. V was pared by 2 bases and J by 1 base, with 2 bases of the junction left unmatched. The germline V gene encodes CDR1 SGDLS and CDR2 YYNGEE. The CDR3 sequence is CASSVTSGTSYEQYF. DNA for the CDR3: TGTGCCAGCAGCGTGACTAGCGGGACTTCCTACGAGCAGTACTTC. The full variable domain, rest sourced from reference TRBV9 and TRBJ2-7, is DSGVTQTPKHLITATGQRVTLRCSPRSGDLSVYWYQQSLDQGLQFLIQYYNGEERAKGNILERFSAQQFPDLHSELNLSSLELGDSALYFCASSVTSGTSYEQYFGPGTRLTVT.

A few counts support this clonotype. Compared with germline, one end of the junction differs, possibly owing to a read error. This chain joins TRBV18 and TRBJ2-5; D unclear. CDR1 and CDR2 from the germline V gene are KGHSH and LQKENI. The CDR3 has 14 amino acids. The CDR3 sequence: CTSSPLPNQETQYF. Written as DNA, the CDR3 is TGTACCAGCTCACCACTTCCGAACCAAGAGACCCAGTACTTC.

This clonotype was seen only a few times. The chain couples TRBV12-5 to TRBJ2-1, with 9 bases that match TRBD1. V shed 9 bases and J 6 bases; nucleotides not matched to a gene: 12. The CDR3 length is 15 residues. Germline V gene data show CDR1 as LGHNT and CDR2 as FRNRAP. The CDR3 spells CASAHGQGPANEQFF. The CDR3 DNA follows: TGTGCTAGCGCTCACGGACAGGGGCCTGCCAATGAGCAGTTCTTC.

About this clonotype: The junction departs from the called germline gene at one end, perhaps through a read error. The rearrangement links TRBV20-1 to TRBJ2-3; D ambiguous. Germline CDR1 DFQATT, CDR2 SNEGSKA (reference sequence). The CDR3 length is 14 residues. The CDR3 DNA follows: TGCAGTGCCAGAGGCCCGACCACCACAGATACGCAGTATTTT. This sequence encodes CSARGPTTTDTQYF.

This clonotype came up a few times. V usage is TRBV29-1 and J usage is TRBJ2-3; D perhaps matches TRBD2 (6 bases). The V gene's germline CDR1 is SQVTM and CDR2 ANQGSEA. This CDR3 is built from 12 residues. V lost 6 bases and J lost 4, with 11 bases in between. CDR3 protein: CSVRGGADTQYF. In DNA form, the CDR3 reads TGCAGCGTGCGCGGCGGGGCAGATACGCAGTATTTT.

This chain links TRBV7-2 with TRBJ2-1, with D hard to call. This CDR3 is 14 amino acids long. Germline values: CDR1 SGHTA, CDR2 FQGNSA. Trimming took 1 base from V and 7 from J, leaving 11 bases between them. CDR3 nucleotide sequence: TGTGCCAGCAGCTTAGTCCGTTTGGGGAATGAGCAGTTCTTC. This codes for CASSLVRLGNEQFF.

This clonotype was recorded a few times. This chain joins TRBV7-2 and TRBJ2-7; TRBD2 agrees at 13 bases. This CDR3 comprises 16 residues. The trim removed 5 bases at V and 5 bases at J, leaving 9 bases unmatched. Germline-derived CDR1 and CDR2 are SGHTA and FQGNSA. The CDR3 reads CASSGRTSGRWDEQYF. CDR3 coding DNA: TGTGCCAGCAGCGGACGGACTAGCGGGAGATGGGACGAGCAGTACTTC.

This clonotype occurred a few times. The chain employs TRBV5-6 and TRBJ1-2; tentative D call: TRBD1 (6 bases). Trimming left V 3 bases short and J 3 bases short, with 18 bases between. This CDR3 comprises 16 residues. Germline lookup yields CDR1 SGHDT and CDR2 YYEEEE. The chain's CDR3 is CASSSSQGHWDYGYTF. The CDR3 DNA sequence: TGTGCCAGCAGCTCTTCACAGGGACATTGGGACTATGGCTACACCTTC.

Only a few counts were recorded for this clonotype. J is TRBJ2-1 and V is TRBV29-1, with 7 bases matching TRBD2. The CDR3 is 13 residues long. Germline trimming cut 4 bases from V and 9 bases from J; bases unmatched to any gene: 9. Per the germline V gene, CDR1 is SQVTM and CDR2 is ANQGSEA. CDR3 sequence reads: CSVAQREGFEQFF. In DNA, the CDR3 is TGCAGCGTTGCTCAGCGGGAAGGATTTGAGCAGTTCTTC.

J is TRBJ2-3 and V is TRBV10-3; 10 nucleotides agree with TRBD2. Germline CDR1 is ENHRY and CDR2 is SYGVKD. The CDR3 sequence is 13 residues long. The DNA of the CDR3 is TGTGGAGGGCTAGCGGGAGACACAGATACGCAGTATTTT. This gives the protein CGGLAGDTDTQYF.

This clonotype has only a few counts. V and J are TRBV7-6 and TRBJ1-2, with 8 positions matching TRBD1. Germline V gene data show CDR1 as SGHVS and CDR2 as FNYEAQ. The CDR3 loop spans 13 amino acids. J lost 14 bases, V lost 2 bases, and 10 bases had no gene match. The CDR3 DNA is TGTGCCAGCAGCTTACGACAGGGGCCCGACTTAACCTTC. It encodes CASSLRQGPDLTF. Full variable domain (outside the CDR3, taken from reference TRBV7-6 and TRBJ1-2): GAGVSQSPRYKVTKRGQDVALRCDPISGHVSLYWYRQALGQGPEFLTYFNYEAQQDKSGLPNDRFSAERPEGSISTLTIQRTEQRDSAMYRCASSLRQGPDLTFGSGTRLTVV.

The chain combines TRBV2 with TRBJ2-1, with 11 nucleotides matching TRBD2. Unmatched junction bases numbered 6, after V lost 8 bases and J lost 6 bases. Germline CDR1 SNHLY, CDR2 FYNNEI. The CDR3 runs to 14 residues. CDR3 DNA: TGTGCCAGCGGGGGGGGACTAGCGGTCAATGAGCAGTTCTTC. Translated, it gives CASGGGLAVNEQFF. Variable domain in full (rest from reference TRBV2 and TRBJ2-1): EPEVTQTPSHQVTQMGQEVILRCVPISNHLYFYWYRQILGQKVEFLVSFYNNEISEKSEIFDDQFSVERPDGSNFTLKIRSTKLEDSAMYFCASGGGLAVNEQFFGPGTRLTVL.

The chain combines TRBV7-3 with TRBJ2-3; 10 bases line up with TRBD1. Per germline, CDR1 SGHTA and CDR2 FQGTGA. The CDR3 loop spans 17 amino acids. The J segment lost 9 bases and the V segment lost 4 bases, leaving 16 bases of the junction unmatched. CDR3 sequence reads: CASSSTKDRGPAGTQYF. The CDR3 DNA is TGTGCCAGCAGCTCCACAAAAGACAGGGGGCCCGCCGGGACGCAGTATTTT.

This chain links TRBV12-3 or TRBV12-4 with TRBJ1-1; D uncertain. V was shortened by 5 bases and J by 4 bases, with 11 bases between the two germline ends. This CDR3 is 13 amino acids long. CDR3 sequence reads: CASSLVWGTEAFF. The CDR3 DNA is TGTGCCAGCAGTCTCGTCTGGGGCACTGAAGCTTTCTTT.

The V and J genes are TRBV6-1 and TRBJ2-1; 7 nucleotides align to TRBD1. The CDR3 is 15 residues long. V was clipped by 7 bases and J by 3 bases; unmatched bases: 9. CDR1 MNHNS and CDR2 SASEGT come from the germline V gene. DNA of the CDR3: TGTGCCAGCACCACCGCGACAGGGATCTACAATGAGCAGTTCTTC. Its translation: CASTTATGIYNEQFF.

This clonotype was seen repeatedly, ten times or more. The chain recombines TRBV5-1 with TRBJ1-6; TRBD1 agrees at 7 bases. Germline assignment: CDR1 SGHRS and CDR2 YFSETQ. The CDR3 runs to 14 residues. With V trimmed by 0 bases and J by 10 bases, 4 bases remained unmatched. DNA for the CDR3: TGCGCCAGCAGCTTGGGGCAGGGGGTATCACCCCTCCACTTT. It encodes CASSLGQGVSPLHF.

This clonotype was found a few times. V is TRBV6-2 or TRBV6-3 and J is TRBJ2-1; possibly TRBD1 or TRBD2 for D (5 bases each). Germline loops: CDR1 MNHEY, CDR2 SVGEGT. The CDR3 is made up of 14 amino acids. Between the trimmed V and J ends, which lost 1 base and 7 bases, there was a span of 11 bases. The CDR3 here is CASSYWGRTNEQFF. The CDR3 DNA is TGTGCCAGCAGTTACTGGGGACGGACTAATGAGCAGTTCTTC.